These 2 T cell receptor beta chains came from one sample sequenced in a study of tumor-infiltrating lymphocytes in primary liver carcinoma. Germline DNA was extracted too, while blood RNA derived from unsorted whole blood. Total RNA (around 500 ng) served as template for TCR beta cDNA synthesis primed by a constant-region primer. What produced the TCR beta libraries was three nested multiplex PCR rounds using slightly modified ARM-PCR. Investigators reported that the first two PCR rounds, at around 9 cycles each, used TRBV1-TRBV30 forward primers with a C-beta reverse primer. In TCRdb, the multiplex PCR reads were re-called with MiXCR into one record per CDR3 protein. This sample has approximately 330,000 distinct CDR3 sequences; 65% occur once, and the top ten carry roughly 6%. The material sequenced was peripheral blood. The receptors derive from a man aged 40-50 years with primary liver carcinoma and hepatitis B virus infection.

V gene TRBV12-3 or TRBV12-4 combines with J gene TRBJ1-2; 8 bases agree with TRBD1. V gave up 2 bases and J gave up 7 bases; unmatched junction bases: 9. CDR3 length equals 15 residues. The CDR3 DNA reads TGTGCCAGCAGTTTATCGACAGGGGTGCAGGTTGGCTACACCTTC. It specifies CASSLSTGVQVGYTF.

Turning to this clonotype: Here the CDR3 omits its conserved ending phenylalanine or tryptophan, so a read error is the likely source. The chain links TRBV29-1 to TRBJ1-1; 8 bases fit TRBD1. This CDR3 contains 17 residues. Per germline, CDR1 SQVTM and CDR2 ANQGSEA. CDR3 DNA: TGCAGCGTTGAACCAACAGGGGGTTATATCGGAGACACTGGAGCTTTCATT. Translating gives CSVEPTGGYIGDTGAFI.